The T cell receptor beta chain described here comes from a study of PD-L1 blockade in urothelial cancer. About the study: Atezolizumab 1,200 mg was given intravenously every 3 weeks, starting 2014. Broader study findings: Prediction of better survival came from below-median pretreatment blood TCR clonality.

Worth noting for this clone: Its antigen is undetermined.

Patients were living with locally advanced or metastatic urothelial carcinoma. J was trimmed by 5 bases and V by 6 bases; bases with no gene match: 7. The CDR3 is 14 amino acids. The germline gives CDR1 SGHVS, CDR2 FNYEAQ. The protocol was immunoSEQ multiplex PCR, while the TCRdb copy is restricted to in-frame clones and leaves out a portion. This sample has about 82,000 clones; roughly 82% occur once, and the top ten carry over 7.5%. This chain uses TRBV7-6 with TRBJ2-5; TRBD1 matches 9 bases. Specimen: PBMCs, collected around atezolizumab (anti-PD-L1) treatment. This receptor was taken from a man between 65 and 85 years old with urothelial cancer. CDR3 region: CASRATGGGETQYF. The CDR3 DNA reads as TGTGCCAGCAGGGCCACAGGGGGCGGGGAGACCCAGTACTTC.